A selection of T cell receptor beta chains follows, all from one sample in a study of cytomegalovirus exposure and HLA in healthy donors. Data came from immunoSEQ multiplex PCR; TCRdb stores just in-frame clones and leaves some out. Found here are roughly 62,000 clones, about 93% of them singletons; the top ten hold approximately 2.3%. Source material: PBMCs. The receptor source for this set is a man aged 18 to 29 in good health and CMV-seronegative. Both conserved end residues are part of each CDR3. The D gene is left open where the match is weak. Clone size is not always given. Where it is, it says once, few, many or a class for expanded clones.

j_call d_call clone_size v_call cdr3_nt cdr3_aa
TRBJ2-2 NA NA TRBV7-6 TGTGCCAGCAGCTTAGGGACTCTCACCGGGGAGCTGTTTTTT CASSLGTLTGELFF
TRBJ1-1 NA once TRBV19 TGTGCCAGTAGTACGTCTGCAGGGGCGGACACTGAAGCTTTCTTT CASSTSAGADTEAFF
TRBJ1-2 NA NA TRBV4-3 TGCGCCAGCAGCCAAGACAGGGGAAGCTATGGCTACACCTTC CASSQDRGSYGYTF
TRBJ1-3 TRBD1 few TRBV11-2 TGTGTCAGCAGCTTACTGACAGGGGCGGGAGGAAACACCATATATTTT CVSSLLTGAGGNTIYF
TRBJ2-7 TRBD1 NA TRBV4-3 TGCGCCAGCAGCCAATTCCGGGACAGGGGGGCCTACGAGCAGTACTTC CASSQFRDRGAYEQYF
TRBJ2-2 TRBD1 NA TRBV7-2 TGTGCCAGCAGCAGGGGACAGACGAACACCGGGGAGCTGTTTTTT CASSRGQTNTGELFF
TRBJ2-7 NA NA TRBV5-4 TGTGCCAGCAGTCACAGTGAGTACGAGCAGTACTTC CASSHSEYEQYF
TRBJ2-1 TRBD2 NA TRBV10-3 TGTGCCATCAGTGACTTGCTGGGGACTAGCGGGAGTACCCATGAGCAGTTCTTC CAISDLLGTSGSTHEQFF
TRBJ2-1 NA NA TRBV28 TGTGCCAGCAGTCCCGGGATTTACAATGAGCAGTTCTTC CASSPGIYNEQFF
TRBJ2-3 NA NA TRBV11-2 TGTGCCAGCAGCCGTCCCAGCGAGTCAGATACGCAGTATTTT CASSRPSESDTQYF
TRBJ2-7 NA NA TRBV6-5 TGTGCCAGCAGTTACCTGCTAGGCGAGACCTACGAGCAGTACTTC CASSYLLGETYEQYF
TRBJ2-1 NA NA TRBV13 TGTGCCAGCAGCCCCGACAGGAACTCCTACAATGAGCAGTTCTTC CASSPDRNSYNEQFF
TRBJ2-5 NA few TRBV2 TGTGCCAGCAGTTGGGGGACTGGAGAGACCCAGTACTTC CASSWGTGETQYF
TRBJ2-7 TRBD1 NA TRBV7-2 TGTGCCAGCAGCTTAGGACCCGGGACAGGGATTAGCGAGCAGTACTTC CASSLGPGTGISEQYF
TRBJ1-5 NA NA TRBV21-1 TGTGCCAGCAGCTCCCAGAGGCCCCAAGGGGACAGGGTGAATAGCAATCAGCCCCAGCATTTT CASSSQRPQGDRVNSNQPQHF
TRBJ2-3 TRBD2 NA TRBV28 TGTGCCAGCAGCTCCGGGGGGATGAGGACAGATACGCAGTATTTT CASSSGGMRTDTQYF
TRBJ2-7 NA NA TRBV13 TGTGCCAGCAGCTTATCTTCCACGGCGGGGACCTACGAGCAGTACTTC CASSLSSTAGTYEQYF
TRBJ2-7 NA NA TRBV7-2 TGTGCCAGCAGCTTAGCTGGACAGATGTCCTACGAGCAGTACTTC CASSLAGQMSYEQYF
TRBJ2-1 TRBD2 once TRBV6-5 TGTGCCAGCACTGGGACTAGCTCGGTCAATGAGCAGTTCTTC CASTGTSSVNEQFF
TRBJ1-1 NA NA TRBV10-1 TGCGCCAGCAGTGAGAGGAGACCAGTCACTGAAGCTTTCTTT CASSERRPVTEAFF